This TCR beta chain was captured in a study of shared clonotypes between healthy human individuals. The overall study: Three plates were used per donor for CD4 naive, three for CD4 memory, two for CD8 naive and one for CD8 memory.

A note on this clone: This same CDR3 is encoded by further DNA sequences in the sample.

Division of CD4+ cells produced a CD45RA+ naive subset and a CD45RA-negative memory subset. How the authors handled the data: Sequence data from immunoSEQ were junction-only and lacked quality scores; consequently, filtering differed. Sequencing used immunoSEQ multiplex PCR; TCRdb keeps in-frame clones, though not all of them. V and J calls and clone size come straight from that table; D and trimming were deduced from the DNA. The data hold over a million clones, with about four fifths observed a single time. The V gene's germline CDR1 is SGHNT and CDR2 YYREEE (reference sequence). Deletions cut 0 bases from V and 4 bases from J, with 7 bases between. This CDR3 comprises 13 residues.

The V call is TRBV5-4, the J call TRBJ2-5; D is unclear. The sequence came from a man aged 18 to 29 in good health. Some clones in this sample may be carry-over from other donors' samples. The sequenced material came from memory CD4+ T cells from PBMCs. The subset was: CD45RA-negative fraction. CDR3 nucleotides: TGTGCCAGCAGCTTGGCCCCCCCAGAGACCCAGTACTTC. As protein: CASSLAPPETQYF.